The sequence of this TCR beta chain was determined in a study of T cell responses to AZD1222 COVID-19 vaccine. General study results and limits: Recipients of AZD1222 seropositive at baseline numbered only 6 or 7. Across spike, vaccine-associated CD4 TCRs were found, dominant at 160-218 and 743-854.

The CDR3 has 15 residues. Per the germline V gene, CDR1 is DFQATT and CDR2 is SNEGSKA (reference sequence). V was pared by 3 bases and J by 0 bases, with 14 bases between. A note on this clone: Its antigen is unknown.

Only in-frame clones appear in the TCRdb table, and some are missing; sequencing was by immunoSEQ multiplex PCR. The sample lists tens of thousands of clones; more than 85% were seen once. The chain links TRBV20-1 to TRBJ1-1; TRBD1 might be the D (5 bases). The sequenced sample was peripheral blood, obtained 28 days after the second AZD1222 dose. The sequence derives from an adult who received the AZD1222 COVID-19 vaccine. CDR3 bases: TGCAGTGCTAGTCCCGAGGGACGTTTGAACACTGAAGCTTTCTTT. Translated: CSASPEGRLNTEAFF.